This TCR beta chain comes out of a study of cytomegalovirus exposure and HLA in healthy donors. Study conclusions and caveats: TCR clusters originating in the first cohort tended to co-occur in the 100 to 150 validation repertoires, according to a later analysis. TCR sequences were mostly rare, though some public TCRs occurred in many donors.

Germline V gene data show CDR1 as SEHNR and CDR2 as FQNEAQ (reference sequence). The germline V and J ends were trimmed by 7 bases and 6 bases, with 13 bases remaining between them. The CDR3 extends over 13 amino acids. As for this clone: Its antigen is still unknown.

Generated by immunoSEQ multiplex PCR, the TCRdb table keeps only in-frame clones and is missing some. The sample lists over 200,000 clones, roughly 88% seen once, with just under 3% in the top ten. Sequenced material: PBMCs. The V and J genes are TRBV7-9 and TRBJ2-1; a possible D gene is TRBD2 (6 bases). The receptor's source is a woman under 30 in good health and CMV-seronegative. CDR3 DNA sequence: TGTGCCAGCACCCTCGGGGGAGGCAATGAGCAGTTCTTC. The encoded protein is CASTLGGGNEQFF.